One T cell receptor (beta chain) is described in this entry. Sequencing used immunoSEQ multiplex PCR; TCRdb keeps in-frame clones, though not all of them. Of about 170,000 clones in the sample, around 90% were seen once. The sample is drawn from a study of T cell responses to AZD1222 COVID-19 vaccine. V lost 1 base, J lost 2 bases, and 6 bases lay in between. The CDR3 totals 14 residues. Per the germline V gene, CDR1 is SEHNR and CDR2 is FQNEAQ (reference sequence). The receptor's source is an adult who received the AZD1222 COVID-19 vaccine. Here the sequenced sample was peripheral blood, taken 28 days after the second AZD1222 dose. This chain links TRBV7-9 with TRBJ1-3; no clear D gene. Written as DNA, the CDR3 is TGTGCCAGCAGCTTAGGGTTCACTGGAAACACCATATATTTT. Its protein is CASSLGFTGNTIYF.